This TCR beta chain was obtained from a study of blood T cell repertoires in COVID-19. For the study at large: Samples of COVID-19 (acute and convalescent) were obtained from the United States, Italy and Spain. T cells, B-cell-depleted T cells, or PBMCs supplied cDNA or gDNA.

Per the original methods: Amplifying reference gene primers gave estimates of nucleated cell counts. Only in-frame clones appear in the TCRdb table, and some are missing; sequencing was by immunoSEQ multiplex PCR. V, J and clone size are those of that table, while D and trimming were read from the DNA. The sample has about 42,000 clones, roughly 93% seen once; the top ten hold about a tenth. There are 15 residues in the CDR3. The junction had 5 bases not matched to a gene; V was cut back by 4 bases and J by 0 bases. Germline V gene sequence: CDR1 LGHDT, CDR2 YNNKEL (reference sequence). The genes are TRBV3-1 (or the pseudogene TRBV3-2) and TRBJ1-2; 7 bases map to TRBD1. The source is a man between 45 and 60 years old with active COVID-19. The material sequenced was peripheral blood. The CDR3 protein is CASSPGTATNYGYTF. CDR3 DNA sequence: TGTGCCAGCAGCCCGGGGACAGCCACTAACTATGGCTACACCTTC.